Given below is one T cell receptor beta chain in context. Here immunoSEQ multiplex PCR was the method, and the copy in TCRdb shows in-frame clones only, minus some. The repertoire includes more than 55,000 clones, 60% to 80% of them detected once, and 3.2% sits in the top ten. This specimen belongs to a study of blood T cell repertoires in COVID-19. About the research overall: Sites across the United States, Italy and Spain contributed samples from acute and convalescent COVID-19.

Between the trimmed V and J ends, which lost 0 bases and 5 bases, there was a span of 17 bases. Germline assignment: CDR1 LGHNA and CDR2 YNFKEQ. The CDR3 covers 17 residues. This receptor was taken from a man aged 55 to 70 with acute or convalescent COVID-19. V and J are TRBV4-2 and TRBJ1-5; D remains ambiguous. Sequences were obtained from peripheral blood. This CDR3 is CASSQDLVRSRDQPQHF. The CDR3 bases are TGTGCCAGCAGCCAAGATTTAGTCCGGTCGCGGGATCAGCCCCAGCATTTT.